The next 3 T cell receptor beta chains were all read from a single sample in a study of shared clonotypes between healthy human individuals. Profiled with immunoSEQ multiplex PCR; TCRdb holds only in-frame clones, not every one. The sample lists more than 2,000,000 clones, over 85% occurring once. The specimen sequenced was naive CD4+ T cells from PBMCs. The subset was: CD45RA+ positively selected. These receptors were collected from a man between 18 and 35 years old in good health. Some clones in this sample may be carry-over from other donors' samples.

The J gene is TRBJ1-4, the V gene TRBV5-8; 7 nucleotides agree with TRBD1. CDR3 length equals 16 residues. V dropped 4 bases and J dropped 3; count of bases not matched to a gene: 9. The germline CDR1 and CDR2 sequences are SGHTS and YDEGEE. The CDR3 DNA reads TGTGCCAGCAGCCCAGGGGGGGGACTTTCTAATGAAAAACTGTTTTTT. This sequence encodes CASSPGGGLSNEKLFF.

This clone occurred once. The chain has TRBV7-3 and TRBJ2-1; 8 nucleotides align to TRBD1. Germline CDR1 and CDR2: SGHTA and FQGTGA. The CDR3 extends over 13 amino acids. V lost 5 bases to trimming and J lost 7 bases; unmatched junction nucleotides: 4. In DNA form, the CDR3 reads TGTGCCAGCAGCGGTCGACAGGGGAATGAGCAGTTCTTC. Its translation is CASSGRQGNEQFF.

V usage is TRBV5-1 and J usage is TRBJ1-4, with a tentative D call TRBD1 (5 bases). V was clipped by 4 bases and J by 2 bases, with 12 bases between them. The V gene's germline CDR1 is SGHRS and CDR2 YFSETQ. The CDR3 has 15 amino acids. The CDR3 sequence: CASSHNRLTNEKLFF. In DNA form, the CDR3 reads TGCGCCAGCAGCCATAACAGGTTGACTAATGAAAAACTGTTTTTT.